A single sample gave rise to the 9 T cell receptor beta chains below, sequenced in a study of T cell clonality in common variable immunodeficiency. Clones were read by immunoSEQ multiplex PCR, and TCRdb kept only the in-frame ones, dropping some. The profile covers 50,000 to 60,000 clones, none occurring a single time. The sequencing input was peripheral blood mononuclear cells. Receptors originate from a person aged 18 to 75 in good health.

Turning to this clone: The read halts 3 residues ahead of the CDR3 end, with the missing end drawn from the germline J gene. The V gene is TRBV2, the J gene TRBJ1-1; D may be TRBD1 (5 bases). Trimming took 5 bases from V and 7 from J, leaving 11 bases between them. The germline V gene encodes CDR1 SNHLY and CDR2 FYNNEI. The CDR3 has 12 amino acids. The CDR3 loop is CASSRQGVEAFF. CDR3 DNA (partial): TGTGCCAGCAGTAGACAAGGGGTTGAA.

This clone was recorded many times. The read ends 3 residues before the CDR3 terminus; that terminus is restored from the germline J gene. The V call is TRBV15, the J call TRBJ2-3; TRBD2 is a possible D gene (6 bases). There are 15 residues in the CDR3. Per the germline V gene, CDR1 is LNHNV and CDR2 is YYDKDF (reference sequence). V lost 4 bases, J lost 3 bases, and 14 bases lay in between. CDR3 loop: CATSTRRGGTDTQYF. The DNA read from the CDR3 is TGTGCCACCAGCACCCGGCGGGGTGGGACAGATACG.

This clone was counted at least ten times. The CDR3 loop reads CASSPTGQGSEKLFF. CDR3 DNA, as far as it was read: TGCGCCAGCAGCCCCACCGGACAGGGAAGCGAAAAA. The V gene is TRBV5-1, the J gene TRBJ1-4; 8 nucleotides agree with TRBD1. The read ends 3 residues before the CDR3 terminus; that terminus is restored from the germline J gene. Germline CDR1 and CDR2: SGHRS and YFSETQ. J gave up 8 bases and V 4 bases, and 10 bases lay outside the gene matches. The CDR3 contains 15 residues. Looking up the rest from reference TRBV5-1 and TRBJ1-4 gives the full variable domain: KAGVTQTPRYLIKTRGQQVTLSCSPISGHRSVSWYQQTPGQGLQFLFEYFSETQRNKGNFPGRFSGRQFSNSRSEMNVSTLELGDSALYLCASSPTGQGSEKLFFGSGTQLSVL.

Ten or more counts support this clone. The sequenced fragment ends 3 residues before the CDR3 boundary, so the rest is inferred from the germline J gene. The rearrangement uses TRBV14 and TRBJ1-2; D remains ambiguous. The length of the CDR3 is 15 residues. In germline, CDR1 is SGHDN, CDR2 FVKESK. The CDR3 DNA, read in part, is TGTGCCAGCAGCCAAGATGCCGGTTTTAGCTACGAC. Protein: CASSQDAGFSYD. The complete CDR3 reads CASSQDAGFSYDYTF.

Note on this clone: The read comes to an end 3 residues before the CDR3 does, leaving the germline J gene to fill in the end. The V call is TRBV7-3, the J call TRBJ2-2; 8 bases agree with TRBD1. The CDR3 has 17 residues. Germline V gene data show CDR1 as SGHTA and CDR2 as FQGTGA. J gave up 6 bases and V 1 base, and 10 bases lay outside the gene matches. Incomplete CDR3 DNA: TGTGCCAGCAGCTTAATACTCCCAGGGGGCTACGCCGGGGAG. This gives the protein CASSLILPGGYAGE. The entire CDR3 protein reads CASSLILPGGYAGELFF. Combining the CDR3 with reference TRBV7-3 and TRBJ2-2 gives the whole variable domain GAGVSQTPSNKVTEKGKYVELRCDPISGHTALYWYRQSLGQGPEFLIYFQGTGAADDSGLPNDRFFAVRPEGSVSTLKIQRTERGDSAVYLCASSLILPGGYAGELFFGEGSRLTVL.

This clone came up many times. The read comes to an end 3 residues before the CDR3 does, leaving the germline J gene to fill in the end. The chain recombines TRBV5-1 with TRBJ1-1; D possibly corresponds to TRBD1 (5 bases). CDR1 is SGHRS, CDR2 YFSETQ, per germline. V lost 3 bases to trimming and J lost 1 base, with 10 bases between them. The CDR3 loop spans 14 amino acids. CDR3 sequence: CASSSGGENTEAFF. The part of the CDR3 DNA that was read is TGCGCCAGCAGCTCCGGGGGGGAGAACACTGAA.

Only a few counts were recorded for this clone. The DNA ends 3 residues before the CDR3 does, and the rest of the CDR3 is filled in from the germline J gene. The chain carries TRBV30 and TRBJ2-2, with TRBD1 as a possible D gene (5 bases). Germline lookup yields CDR1 GTSNPN and CDR2 SVGIG (reference sequence). CDR3 length: 15 residues. Incomplete CDR3 DNA: TGTGCCTGGCTGCCTACGAGTTCTGGGGCCAACGTG. Its protein is CAWLPTSSGANV. In full, the CDR3 is CAWLPTSSGANVLFF.

Remarks on this clone: The read falls 3 residues short of the CDR3 end, and the missing part is taken from the germline J gene. The chain combines TRBV2 with TRBJ1-4; weak D call: TRBD1 (6 bases). The CDR3 extends over 15 amino acids. In germline, CDR1 is SNHLY, CDR2 FYNNEI. The CDR3 DNA, read in part, is TGTGCCACCTCTCACAGGGACACCTATAATTCACCA. It yields the protein CATSHRDTYNSP. The whole CDR3 region reads CATSHRDTYNSPLFF.

This clone was seen many times. The read ends 3 residues early relative to the CDR3; the germline J gene fills the gap. V is TRBV30 and J is TRBJ1-3, with D hard to call. In germline, CDR1 is GTSNPN, CDR2 SVGIG (reference sequence). Trimming stripped 4 bases from V and 1 base from J, with 11 bases between. CDR3 length: 14 residues. The CDR3: CAWTPGISGNTIYF. The covered CDR3 bases are TGTGCCTGGACTCCAGGTATATCTGGAAACACC.